The entry below describes one T cell receptor (beta chain). Its antigen is unknown. The data were obtained in a study of cytomegalovirus exposure and HLA in healthy donors. Study-level findings and limits: Researchers had no immune exposure information except CMV serostatus available. A likely sequencing artifact accounted for one observed cluster of highly shared sequence variants.

Primers: 60 Vbeta forward and 13 Jbeta reverse. Here immunoSEQ multiplex PCR was the method, and the copy in TCRdb shows in-frame clones only, minus some. In total, the table holds approximately 110,000 clones. The CDR3 totals 13 residues. Germline V gene lookup returns CDR1 SGHVS and CDR2 FQNEAQ. Germline trimming cut 4 bases from V and 3 bases from J; bases unmatched to any gene: 3. The sample taken for sequencing was PBMCs. The receptor's source is a man in his forties in good health and CMV-seronegative. The chain couples TRBV7-8 to TRBJ2-7, with TRBD1 matching 7 bases. The CDR3 nucleotides are TGTGCCAGCAGCTGGGGACAGAACTACGAGCAGTACTTC. This sequence encodes CASSWGQNYEQYF.